A single sample is the source of the 3 T cell receptor beta chains below, sequenced in a study of T cells expressing NK-cell markers. Reprocessing the 5' RACE reads, TCRdb reports a single entry for every CDR3 protein and omits DNA. The listing records about 550,000 distinct CDR3 sequences. The specimen was blood T cells: a sorted CD56 or NKG2C T cell subset, CD4+ or CD8+ T cells, or bulk PBMC T cells (not recorded which). The source of these receptors is a man between 18 and 35 years old in good health.

The chain has TRBV27 and TRBJ2-7; TCRdb returns TRBD2, unconfirmable since there is no DNA. The germline V gene encodes CDR1 MNHEY and CDR2 SMNVEV (reference sequence). The CDR3 runs to 19 residues. The CDR3 sequence is CASSLTSPGTSANSYEQYF.

The chain couples TRBV20-1 to TRBJ2-4. Germline-derived CDR1 and CDR2 are DFQATT and SNEGSKA (reference sequence). The CDR3 has 14 amino acids. CDR3 loop: CSARDYGLGNIQYF.

This chain joins TRBV6-1 and TRBJ2-7. The CDR3 contains 16 residues. CDR1 and CDR2 from the germline V gene are MNHNS and SASEGT. The CDR3 reads CASRGVKSGRTYEQYF.